What follows describes a single T cell receptor (beta chain). Its antigen is still unknown. The sample carries other DNA sequences with the same CDR3. This record belongs to a study of shared clonotypes between healthy human individuals. Study findings and constraints: Between several donors, naive CD4 clonotypes were shared at a level of around 4.8%.

Sequencing used immunoSEQ multiplex PCR; TCRdb keeps in-frame clones, though not all of them. The sample carries roughly 2,300,000 clones, approximately 90% recorded once. The CDR3 spans 13 residues. With 2 bases removed from V and 2 bases from J, the gap between germline ends came to 5 bases. Germline assignment: CDR1 KGHSH and CDR2 LQKENI. Input material: naive CD4+ T cells from PBMCs. Subset here: CD45RA+ positively selected. The TCR originated in a man aged 18 to 29 in good health. Some clones in this sample may be carry-over from other donors' samples. The genes are TRBV18 and TRBJ2-3; D is undetermined. The CDR3: CASSPRLTDTQYF. CDR3 DNA sequence: TGTGCCAGCTCACCAAGACTCACAGATACGCAGTATTTT.